This T cell receptor beta chain is from a study of T cell responses to AZD1222 COVID-19 vaccine. Study conclusions and caveats: Only 5 or 6 people who got AZD1222 tested seropositive at baseline. The reported proportion of spike-specific TCRs targeting unmutated variant regions was nearly half. At 160-218 and 743-854, vaccine-associated CD4 TCRs were dominant, and they spanned spike. Donors in the cohort were predominantly white British and more often female, and clonal diversity was possibly underestimated.

As for this clone: Antigen unknown.

The germline CDR1 and CDR2 sequences are SNHLY and FYNNEI. This CDR3 comprises 11 residues. The V end was cut by 3 bases, the J end by 5 bases, with 4 bases between. Sequencing was performed with immunoSEQ multiplex PCR; in TCRdb, only in-frame clones are kept and a portion is missing. The sample includes around 140,000 clones, 88% of them seen just once. The gene calls are TRBV2 and TRBJ2-5; D not certain. Sequences were derived from peripheral blood, sampled 28 days after the second dose of the MenACWY control vaccine. The TCR was taken from an adult who received the MenACWY meningococcal vaccine as a control. The CDR3 reads CASSESETQYF. The CDR3 nucleotides read TGTGCCAGCAGTGAGTCGGAGACCCAGTACTTC.